This T cell receptor (beta chain) is drawn from a study of radiation and T cells in renal cell carcinoma. Background on the study: Nephrectomy followed 15 Gy stereotactic body radiation by 4 weeks. Overall study findings and caveats: Baseline intratumoral clonotype presence is unknown without pretreatment biopsies.

Time point described: blood 2 weeks post-SBRT. This sample's treatment: 15 Gy SBRT to primary tumor, nephrectomy 4 weeks later. The CDR3 length is 14 residues. Unmatched junction bases numbered 5, after V lost 3 bases and J lost 5 bases. CDR1 MNHEY and CDR2 SMNVEV come from the germline V gene (reference sequence). About this clone itself: Its antigen is still unknown.

Only in-frame clones appear in the TCRdb table, and some are missing; sequencing was by immunoSEQ multiplex PCR. This sample yields 95,000 to 150,000 clones, of which over 75% are seen a single time; 5.8% belongs to the top ten. The input for sequencing was blood, taken from a patient whose treatment included radiotherapy and nephrectomy. The source of this sequence is a man between 50 and 59 years old with renal cell carcinoma. The rearrangement joins TRBV27 to TRBJ2-5, with 8 bases lining up with TRBD2. CDR3 loop: CASSLGTSGETQYF. The CDR3 DNA follows: TGTGCCAGCAGTTTGGGGACTAGTGGGGAGACCCAGTACTTC.